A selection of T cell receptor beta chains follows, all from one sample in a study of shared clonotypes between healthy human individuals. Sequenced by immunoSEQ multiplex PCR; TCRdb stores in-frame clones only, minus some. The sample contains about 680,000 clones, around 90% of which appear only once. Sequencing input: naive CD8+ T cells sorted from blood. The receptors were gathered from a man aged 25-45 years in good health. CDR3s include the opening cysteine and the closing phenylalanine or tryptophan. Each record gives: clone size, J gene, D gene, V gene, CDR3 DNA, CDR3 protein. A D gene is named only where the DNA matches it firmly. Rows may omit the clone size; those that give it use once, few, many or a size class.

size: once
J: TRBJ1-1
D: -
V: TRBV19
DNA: TGTGCCAGTAGTATAGGCGGGGTCACTGAAGCTTTCTTT
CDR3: CASSIGGVTEAFF

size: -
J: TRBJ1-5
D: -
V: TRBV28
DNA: TGTGCCAGCAGTTTAGTTTGGTGGGGGTCGGATCAGCCCCAGCATTTT
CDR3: CASSLVWWGSDQPQHF

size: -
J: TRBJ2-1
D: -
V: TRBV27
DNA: TGTGCCAGCAGTTTCCGACCGGGACTGTCATACAATGAGCAGTTCTTC
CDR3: CASSFRPGLSYNEQFF

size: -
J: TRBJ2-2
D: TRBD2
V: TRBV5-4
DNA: TGTGCCAGCAGCTGGGAGGGAGCGAACACCGGGGAGCTGTTTTTT
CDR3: CASSWEGANTGELFF

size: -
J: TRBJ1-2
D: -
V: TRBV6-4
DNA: TGTGCCAGCAGTGACCGCATTGGCTATGGCTACACCTTC
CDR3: CASSDRIGYGYTF

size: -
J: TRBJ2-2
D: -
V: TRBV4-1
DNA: TGCGCCAGCAGCCAAGTAGTATCAAGAACCGGGGAGCTGTTTTTT
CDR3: CASSQVVSRTGELFF

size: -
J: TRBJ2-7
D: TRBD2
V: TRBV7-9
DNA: TGTGCCAGCAGCTCCGAGCGGGAGGCCACCTACGAGCAGTACTTC
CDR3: CASSSEREATYEQYF

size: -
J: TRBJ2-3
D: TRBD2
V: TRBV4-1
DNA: TGCGCCAGCAGCCAAGAACTAGCGGGCGCCACAGATACGCAGTATTTT
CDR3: CASSQELAGATDTQYF

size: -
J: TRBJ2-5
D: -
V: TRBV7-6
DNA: TGTGCCAGCAGTAAAGAAAGACGGGGGAGCCAAGAGACCCAGTACTTC
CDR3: CASSKERRGSQETQYF

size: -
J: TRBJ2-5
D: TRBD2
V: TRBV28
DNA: TGTGCCAGCAGTTTCCGGGGGGAGATACAAGAGACCCAGTACTTC
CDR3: CASSFRGEIQETQYF

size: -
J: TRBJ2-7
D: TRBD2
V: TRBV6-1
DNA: TGTGCCAGCAGTGAAGAAGGGACTAGCGACTACGAGCAGTACTTC
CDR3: CASSEEGTSDYEQYF

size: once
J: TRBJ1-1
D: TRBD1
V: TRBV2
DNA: TGTGCCAGCGGGACAGGGGGATTGAACACTGAAGCTTTCTTT
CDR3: CASGTGGLNTEAFF

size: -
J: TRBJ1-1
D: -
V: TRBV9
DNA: TGTGCCAGCAGCGTAGTTAGCAGAGACACTGAAGCTTTCTTT
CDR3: CASSVVSRDTEAFF

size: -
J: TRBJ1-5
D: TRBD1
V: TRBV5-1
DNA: TGCGCCAGCAGCCTGACAGGGTTTCGGGAGCCCCAGCATTTT
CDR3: CASSLTGFREPQHF

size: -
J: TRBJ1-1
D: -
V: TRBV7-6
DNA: TGTGCCAGCAGCTTAACCCCCCTGGGTATGAACACTGAAGCTTTCTTT
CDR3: CASSLTPLGMNTEAFF

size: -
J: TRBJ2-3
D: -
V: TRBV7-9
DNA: TGTGCCAGCAGCGCCGGGACAGATACGCAGTATTTT
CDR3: CASSAGTDTQYF

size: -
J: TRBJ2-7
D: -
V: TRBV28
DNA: TGTGCCAGCAGTTTCGCCGGGGACCTGACCTACGAGCAGTACTTC
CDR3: CASSFAGDLTYEQYF